This T cell receptor (beta chain) was documented in a study of blood T cell repertoires in COVID-19. Trimming cost V 4 bases and J 0 bases, with 7 bases left between them. The CDR3 extends over 14 amino acids. CDR1 and CDR2 from the germline V gene are SNHLY and FYNNEI. Assay used: immunoSEQ multiplex PCR; TCRdb lists only in-frame clones, some missing. The table shows almost 90,000 clones, with around nine tenths occurring only once. This chain uses TRBV2 with TRBJ1-5; a weak D match, TRBD1 (6 bases). Specimen: peripheral blood. The clonotype comes from a man at least 80 years old with acute or convalescent COVID-19. The CDR3 DNA reads as TGTGCCAGCAGTGCAGGGGATAGCAATCAGCCCCAGCATTTT. This codes for CASSAGDSNQPQHF.